This T cell receptor (beta chain) was recovered during a study of vaccination and CD4 T cells after COVID-19. General study points: Apart from involving relatively few convalescent patients, the work omitted early post-infection timepoints. Spike mono-reactivity was shown by 304 of 307 vaccine-specific clones in convalescent patients.

The treatment denotes: approximately nine-day PBMC culture with coronavirus spike peptide pools or control peptides (ViraFEST assay). During the years 2011-2018, before the COVID-19 pandemic, the unexposed donor's CD4+ T cells were collected. ViraFEST used peptide pools to expand antigen-specific T cells, then sequenced TCRs. CD4+ T cells that had been cultured provided DNA sequenced with the Oncomine TCR Beta short-read assay. Using its own MiXCR run on the PCR reads, TCRdb lists one record per CDR3 protein. Of roughly 8,400 distinct CDR3 sequences listed, around 45% are singletons. This clonotype was seen only once. Its antigen is currently unknown. There are 16 residues in the CDR3. V lost 6 bases, J lost 4 bases, and 11 bases stayed unmatched. Germline assignment: CDR1 SGHTA and CDR2 FQGNSA.

The TCR comes from a human donor in good health. The sequenced sample was CD4+ T cells from blood, cultured in vitro. V and J are TRBV7-2 and TRBJ2-3; TRBD2 aligns across 9 bases. The CDR3 region has the DNA TGTGCCAGCAGACCGGGGCGGGGGGGAGTTGCAGATACGCAGTATTTT. Its protein product is CASRPGRGGVADTQYF.